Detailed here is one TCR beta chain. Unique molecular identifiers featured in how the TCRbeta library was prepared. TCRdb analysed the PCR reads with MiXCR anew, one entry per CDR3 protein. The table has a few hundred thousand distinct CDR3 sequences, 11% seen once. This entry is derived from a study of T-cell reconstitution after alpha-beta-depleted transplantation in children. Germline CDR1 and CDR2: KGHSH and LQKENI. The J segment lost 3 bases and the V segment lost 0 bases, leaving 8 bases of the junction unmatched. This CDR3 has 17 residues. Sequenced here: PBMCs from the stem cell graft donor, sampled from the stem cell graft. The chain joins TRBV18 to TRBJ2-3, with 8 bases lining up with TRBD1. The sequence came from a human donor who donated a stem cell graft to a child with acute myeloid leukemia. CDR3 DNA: TGTGCCAGCTCACCACCGGTGTTACAGGGGGGTACAGATACGCAGTATTTT. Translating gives CASSPPVLQGGTDTQYF.